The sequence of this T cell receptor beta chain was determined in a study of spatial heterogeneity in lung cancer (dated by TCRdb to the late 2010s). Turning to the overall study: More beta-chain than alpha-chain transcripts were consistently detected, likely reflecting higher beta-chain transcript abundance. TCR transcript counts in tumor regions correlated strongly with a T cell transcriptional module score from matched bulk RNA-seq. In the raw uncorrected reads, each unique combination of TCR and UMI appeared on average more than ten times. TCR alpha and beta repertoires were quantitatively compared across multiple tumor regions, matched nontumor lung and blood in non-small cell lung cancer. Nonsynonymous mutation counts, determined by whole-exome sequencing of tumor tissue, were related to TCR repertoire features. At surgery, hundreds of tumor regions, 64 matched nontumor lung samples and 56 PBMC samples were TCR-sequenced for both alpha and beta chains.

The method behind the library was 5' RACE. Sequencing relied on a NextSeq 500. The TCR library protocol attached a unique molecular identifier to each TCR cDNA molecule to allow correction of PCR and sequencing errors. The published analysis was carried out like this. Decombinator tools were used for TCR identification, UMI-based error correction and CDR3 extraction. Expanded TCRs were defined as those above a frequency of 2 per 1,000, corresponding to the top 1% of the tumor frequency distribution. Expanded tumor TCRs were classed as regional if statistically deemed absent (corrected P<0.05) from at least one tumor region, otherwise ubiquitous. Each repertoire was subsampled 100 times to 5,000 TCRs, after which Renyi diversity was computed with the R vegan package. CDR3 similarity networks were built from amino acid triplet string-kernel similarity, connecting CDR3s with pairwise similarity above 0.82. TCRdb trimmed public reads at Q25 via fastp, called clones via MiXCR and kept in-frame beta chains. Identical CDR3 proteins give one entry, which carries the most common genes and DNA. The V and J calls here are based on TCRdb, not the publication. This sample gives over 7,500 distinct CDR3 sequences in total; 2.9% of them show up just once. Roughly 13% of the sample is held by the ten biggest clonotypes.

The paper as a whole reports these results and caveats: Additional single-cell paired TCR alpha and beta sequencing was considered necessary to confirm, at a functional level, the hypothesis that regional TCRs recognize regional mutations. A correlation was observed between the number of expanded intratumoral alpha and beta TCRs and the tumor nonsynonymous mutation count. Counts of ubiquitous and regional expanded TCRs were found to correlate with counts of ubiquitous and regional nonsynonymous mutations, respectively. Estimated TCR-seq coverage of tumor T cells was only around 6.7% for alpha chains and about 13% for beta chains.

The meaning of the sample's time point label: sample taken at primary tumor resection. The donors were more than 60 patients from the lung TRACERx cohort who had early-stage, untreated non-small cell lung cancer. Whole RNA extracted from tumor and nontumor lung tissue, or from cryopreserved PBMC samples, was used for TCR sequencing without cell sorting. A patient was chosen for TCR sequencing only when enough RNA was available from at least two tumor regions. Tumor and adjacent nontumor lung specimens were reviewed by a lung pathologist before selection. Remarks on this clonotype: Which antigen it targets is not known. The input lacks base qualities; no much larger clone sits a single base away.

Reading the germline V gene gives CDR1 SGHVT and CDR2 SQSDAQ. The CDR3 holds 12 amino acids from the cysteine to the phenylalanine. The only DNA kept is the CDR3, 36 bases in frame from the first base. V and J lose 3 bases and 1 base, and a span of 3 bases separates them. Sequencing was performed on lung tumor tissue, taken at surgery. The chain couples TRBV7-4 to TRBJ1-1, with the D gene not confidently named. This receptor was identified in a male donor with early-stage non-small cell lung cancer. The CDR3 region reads CASSFGNTEAFF. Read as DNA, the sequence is TGTGCCAGCAGCTTTGGGAACACTGAAGCTTTCTTT.